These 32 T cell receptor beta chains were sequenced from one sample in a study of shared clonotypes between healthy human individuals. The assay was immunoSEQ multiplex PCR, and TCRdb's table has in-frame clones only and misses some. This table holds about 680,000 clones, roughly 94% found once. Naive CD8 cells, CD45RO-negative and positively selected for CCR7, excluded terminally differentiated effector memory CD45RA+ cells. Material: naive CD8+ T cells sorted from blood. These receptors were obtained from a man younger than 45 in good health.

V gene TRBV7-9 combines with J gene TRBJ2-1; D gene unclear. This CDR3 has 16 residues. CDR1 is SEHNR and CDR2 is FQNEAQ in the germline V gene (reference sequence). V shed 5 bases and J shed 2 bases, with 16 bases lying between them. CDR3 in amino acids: CASSPATPPAYNEQFF. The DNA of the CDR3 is TGTGCCAGCAGCCCAGCGACACCCCCAGCCTACAATGAGCAGTTCTTC.

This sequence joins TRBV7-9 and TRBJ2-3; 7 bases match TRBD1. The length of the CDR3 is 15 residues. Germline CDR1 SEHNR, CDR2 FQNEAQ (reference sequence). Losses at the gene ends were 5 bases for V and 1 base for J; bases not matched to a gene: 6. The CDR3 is CASSRTGVGTDTQYF. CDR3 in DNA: TGTGCCAGCAGCAGAACAGGGGTTGGCACAGATACGCAGTATTTT.

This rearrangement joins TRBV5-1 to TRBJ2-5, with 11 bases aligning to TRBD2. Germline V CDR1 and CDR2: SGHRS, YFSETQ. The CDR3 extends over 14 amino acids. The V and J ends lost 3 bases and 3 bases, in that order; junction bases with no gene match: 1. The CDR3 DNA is TGCGCCAGCAGCTGGGGACTAGCGGAAGAGACCCAGTACTTC. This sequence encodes CASSWGLAEETQYF.

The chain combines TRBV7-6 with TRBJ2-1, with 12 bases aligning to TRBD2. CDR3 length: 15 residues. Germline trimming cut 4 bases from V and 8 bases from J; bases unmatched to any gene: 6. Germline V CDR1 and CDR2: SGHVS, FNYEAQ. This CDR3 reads CASSSRLAGVHEQFF. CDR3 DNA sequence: TGTGCCAGCAGCTCAAGACTAGCGGGAGTTCATGAGCAGTTCTTC.

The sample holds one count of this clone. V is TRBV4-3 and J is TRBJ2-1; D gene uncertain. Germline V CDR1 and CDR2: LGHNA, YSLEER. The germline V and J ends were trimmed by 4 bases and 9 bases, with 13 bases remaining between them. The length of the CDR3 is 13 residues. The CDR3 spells CASSPSQVIEQFF. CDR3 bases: TGCGCCAGCAGCCCCTCGCAGGTCATTGAGCAGTTCTTC.

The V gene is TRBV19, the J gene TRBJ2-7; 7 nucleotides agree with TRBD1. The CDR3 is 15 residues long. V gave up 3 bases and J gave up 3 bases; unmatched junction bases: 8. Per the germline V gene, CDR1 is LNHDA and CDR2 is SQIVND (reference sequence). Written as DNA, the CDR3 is TGTGCCAGTAGTATCCTCCCGGGACAGAGCTACGAGCAGTACTTC. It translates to CASSILPGQSYEQYF. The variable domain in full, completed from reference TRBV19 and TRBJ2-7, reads DGGITQSPKYLFRKEGQNVTLSCEQNLNHDAMYWYRQDPGQGLRLIYYSQIVNDFQKGDIAEGYSVSREKKESFPLTVTSAQKNPTAFYLCASSILPGQSYEQYFGPGTRLTVT.

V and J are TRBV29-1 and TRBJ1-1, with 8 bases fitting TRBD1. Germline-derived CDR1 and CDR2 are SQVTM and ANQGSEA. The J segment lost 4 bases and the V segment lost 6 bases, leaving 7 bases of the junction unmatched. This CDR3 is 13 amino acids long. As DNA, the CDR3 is TGCAGCGTCCCGCGACAGGGGAGCACTGAAGCTTTCTTT. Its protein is CSVPRQGSTEAFF.

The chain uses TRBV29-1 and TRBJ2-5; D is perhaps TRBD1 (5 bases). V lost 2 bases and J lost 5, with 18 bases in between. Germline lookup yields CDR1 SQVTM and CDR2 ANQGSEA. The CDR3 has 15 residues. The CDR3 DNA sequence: TGCAGCGTTGAACTAAGAAGGGGTTCAAGTGAGACCCAGTACTTC. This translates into CSVELRRGSSETQYF.

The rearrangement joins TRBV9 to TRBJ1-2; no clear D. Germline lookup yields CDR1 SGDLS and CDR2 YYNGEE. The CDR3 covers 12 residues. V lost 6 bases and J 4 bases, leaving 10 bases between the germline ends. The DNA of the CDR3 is TGTGCCAGCACCGATCGGGTCTATGGCTACACCTTC. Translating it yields CASTDRVYGYTF.

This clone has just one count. The CDR3 DNA is TGTGCCAGCAGCTCTACAGGGGAAGGAGATACGCAGTATTTT. Protein product: CASSSTGEGDTQYF. The rearrangement uses TRBV13 and TRBJ2-3, with 7 bases aligning to TRBD1. The CDR3 length is 14 residues. Trimming removed 4 bases from V and 5 bases from J; junction bases left unmatched: 6. Germline assignment: CDR1 PRHDT and CDR2 FYEKMQ (reference sequence). Drawing the rest from reference TRBV13 and TRBJ2-3, the complete variable domain is AAGVIQSPRHLIKEKRETATLKCYPIPRHDTVYWYQQGPGQDPQFLISFYEKMQSDKGSIPDRFSAQQFSDYHSELNMSSLELGDSALYFCASSSTGEGDTQYFGPGTRLTVL.

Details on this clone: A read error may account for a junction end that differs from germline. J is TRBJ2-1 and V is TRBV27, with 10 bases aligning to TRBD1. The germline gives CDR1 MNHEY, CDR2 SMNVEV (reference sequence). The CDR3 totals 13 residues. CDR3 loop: CASSLPGTGELFF. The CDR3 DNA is TGTGCCAGCAGTTTACCCGGGACAGGGGAGCTGTTCTTC.

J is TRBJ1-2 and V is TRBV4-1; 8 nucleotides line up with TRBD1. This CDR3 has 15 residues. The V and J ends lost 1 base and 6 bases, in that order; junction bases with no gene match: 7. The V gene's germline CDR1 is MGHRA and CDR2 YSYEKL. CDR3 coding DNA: TGCGCCAGCAGCCAAGTTCAGGGGGCGCAAGATGGCTACACCTTC. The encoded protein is CASSQVQGAQDGYTF.

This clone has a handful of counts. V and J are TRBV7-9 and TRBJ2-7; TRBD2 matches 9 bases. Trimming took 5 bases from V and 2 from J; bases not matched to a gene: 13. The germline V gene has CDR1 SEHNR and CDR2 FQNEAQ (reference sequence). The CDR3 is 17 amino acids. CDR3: CASSQRLAGASAYEQYF. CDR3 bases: TGTGCCAGCAGCCAACGGTTAGCGGGAGCTTCCGCCTACGAGCAGTACTTC.

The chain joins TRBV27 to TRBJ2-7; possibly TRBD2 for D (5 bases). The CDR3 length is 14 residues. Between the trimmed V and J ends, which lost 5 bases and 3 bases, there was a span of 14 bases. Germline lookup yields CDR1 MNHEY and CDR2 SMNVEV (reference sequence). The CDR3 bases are TGTGCCAGCAGTGTAAAGGGCGCGGGCTACGAGCAGTACTTC. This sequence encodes CASSVKGAGYEQYF.

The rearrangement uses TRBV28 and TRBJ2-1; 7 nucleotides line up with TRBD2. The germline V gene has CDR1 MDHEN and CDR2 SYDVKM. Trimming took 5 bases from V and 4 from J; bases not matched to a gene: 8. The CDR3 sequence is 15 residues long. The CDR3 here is CASSPRLADYNEQFF. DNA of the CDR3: TGTGCCAGCAGTCCCCGGCTAGCGGATTACAATGAGCAGTTCTTC. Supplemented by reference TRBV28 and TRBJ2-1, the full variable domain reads DVKVTQSSRYLVKRTGEKVFLECVQDMDHENMFWYRQDPGLGLRLIYFSYDVKMKEKGDIPEGYSVSREKKERFSLILESASTNQTSMYLCASSPRLADYNEQFFGPGTRLTVL.

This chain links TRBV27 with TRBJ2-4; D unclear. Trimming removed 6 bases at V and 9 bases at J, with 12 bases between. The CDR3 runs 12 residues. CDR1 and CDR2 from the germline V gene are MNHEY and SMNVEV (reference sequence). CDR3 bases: TGTGCCAGCAGCCCCTACTATGGCATTCAGTACTTC. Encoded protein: CASSPYYGIQYF.

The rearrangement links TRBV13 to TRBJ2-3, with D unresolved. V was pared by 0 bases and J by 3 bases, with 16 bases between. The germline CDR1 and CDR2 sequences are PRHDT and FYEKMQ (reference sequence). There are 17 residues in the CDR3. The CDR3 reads CASSLGLGGVSTDTQYF. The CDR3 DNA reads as TGTGCCAGCAGCTTAGGCCTCGGTGGGGTTTCAACAGATACGCAGTATTTT.

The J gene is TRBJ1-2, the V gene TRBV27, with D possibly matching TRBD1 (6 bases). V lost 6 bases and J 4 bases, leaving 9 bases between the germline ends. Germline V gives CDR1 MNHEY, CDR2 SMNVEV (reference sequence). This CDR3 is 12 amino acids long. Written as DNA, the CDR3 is TGTGCCAGCAGGGGGGCGATCTATGGCTACACCTTC. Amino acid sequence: CASRGAIYGYTF.

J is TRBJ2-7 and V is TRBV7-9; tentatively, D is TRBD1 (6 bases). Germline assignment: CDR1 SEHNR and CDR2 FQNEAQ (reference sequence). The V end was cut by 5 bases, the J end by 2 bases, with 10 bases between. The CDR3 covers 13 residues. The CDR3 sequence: CASSIYRAYEQYF. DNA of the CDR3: TGTGCCAGCAGCATATACAGGGCCTACGAGCAGTACTTC.

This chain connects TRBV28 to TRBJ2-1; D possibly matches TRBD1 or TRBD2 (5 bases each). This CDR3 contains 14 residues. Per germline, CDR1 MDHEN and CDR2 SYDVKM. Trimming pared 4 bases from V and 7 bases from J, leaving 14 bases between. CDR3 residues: CASSSAGTGNEQFF. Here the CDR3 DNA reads TGTGCCAGCAGTTCCGCCGGGACGGGGAATGAGCAGTTCTTC.

The CDR3 reads CASSASGSYYEQYF. The CDR3 coding sequence is TGTGCCAGCAGCGCTAGCGGGAGTTACTACGAGCAGTACTTC. The chain recombines TRBV11-2 with TRBJ2-7, with 10 bases fitting TRBD2. From germline, CDR1 is SGHAT and CDR2 FQNNGV. The CDR3 length is 14 residues. After removal of 5 bases from V and 3 bases from J, the junction contained 4 bases not matched to a gene.

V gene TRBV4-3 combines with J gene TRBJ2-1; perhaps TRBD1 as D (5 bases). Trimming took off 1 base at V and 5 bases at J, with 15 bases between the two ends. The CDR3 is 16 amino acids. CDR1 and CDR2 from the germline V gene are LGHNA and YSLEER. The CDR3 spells CASSQGTQGFNNEQFF. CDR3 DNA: TGCGCCAGCAGCCAAGGAACCCAGGGTTTTAACAATGAGCAGTTCTTC.

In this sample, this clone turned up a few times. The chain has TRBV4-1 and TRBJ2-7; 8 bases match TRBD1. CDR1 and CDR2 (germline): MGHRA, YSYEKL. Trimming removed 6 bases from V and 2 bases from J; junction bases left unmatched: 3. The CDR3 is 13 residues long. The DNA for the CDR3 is TGCGCCAGCAGTTGGGACAGGACCTACGAGCAGTACTTC. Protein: CASSWDRTYEQYF.

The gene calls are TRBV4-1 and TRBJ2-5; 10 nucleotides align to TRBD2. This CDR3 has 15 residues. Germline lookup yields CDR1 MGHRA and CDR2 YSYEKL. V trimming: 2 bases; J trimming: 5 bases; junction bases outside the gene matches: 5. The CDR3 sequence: CASSQTAGGPETQYF. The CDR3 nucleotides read TGCGCCAGCAGCCAAACAGCGGGAGGGCCCGAGACCCAGTACTTC.

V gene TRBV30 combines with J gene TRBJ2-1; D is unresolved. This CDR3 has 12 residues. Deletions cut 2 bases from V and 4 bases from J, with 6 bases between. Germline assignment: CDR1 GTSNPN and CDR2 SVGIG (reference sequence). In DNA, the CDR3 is TGTGCCTGGAGTATCCATTACAATGAGCAGTTCTTC. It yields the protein CAWSIHYNEQFF. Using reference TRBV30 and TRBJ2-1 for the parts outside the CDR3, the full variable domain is SQTIHQWPATLVQPVGSPLSLECTVEGTSNPNLYWYRQAAGRGLQLLFYSVGIGQISSEVPQNLSASRPQDRQFILSSKKLLLSDSGFYLCAWSIHYNEQFFGPGTRLTVL.

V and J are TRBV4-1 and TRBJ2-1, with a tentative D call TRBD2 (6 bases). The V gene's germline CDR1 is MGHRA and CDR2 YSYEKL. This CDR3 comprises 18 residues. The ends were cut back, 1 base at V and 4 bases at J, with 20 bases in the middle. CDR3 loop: CASSQVFGVAGRYNEQFF. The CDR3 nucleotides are TGCGCCAGCAGCCAAGTCTTCGGGGTGGCGGGGAGATACAATGAGCAGTTCTTC.

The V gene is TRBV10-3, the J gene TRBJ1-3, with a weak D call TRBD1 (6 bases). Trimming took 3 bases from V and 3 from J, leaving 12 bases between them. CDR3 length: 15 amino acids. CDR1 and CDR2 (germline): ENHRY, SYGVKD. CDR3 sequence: CAISDVGGIGNTIYF. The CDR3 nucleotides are TGTGCCATCAGTGATGTAGGGGGGATTGGAAACACCATATATTTT.

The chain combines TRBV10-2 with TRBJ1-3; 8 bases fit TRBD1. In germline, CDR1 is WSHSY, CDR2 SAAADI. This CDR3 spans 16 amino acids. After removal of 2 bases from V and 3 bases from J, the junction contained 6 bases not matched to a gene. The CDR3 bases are TGCGCCAGCAGTGAGGACAGGGGAGCGTTTGGAAACACCATATATTTT. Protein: CASSEDRGAFGNTIYF.

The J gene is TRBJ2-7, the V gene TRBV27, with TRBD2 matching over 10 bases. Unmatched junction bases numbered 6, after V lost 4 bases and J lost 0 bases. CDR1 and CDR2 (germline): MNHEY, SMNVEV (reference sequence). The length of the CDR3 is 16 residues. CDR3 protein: CASSSVSGRVSYEQYF. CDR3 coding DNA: TGTGCCAGCAGTTCCGTGAGCGGGAGGGTCTCCTACGAGCAGTACTTC.

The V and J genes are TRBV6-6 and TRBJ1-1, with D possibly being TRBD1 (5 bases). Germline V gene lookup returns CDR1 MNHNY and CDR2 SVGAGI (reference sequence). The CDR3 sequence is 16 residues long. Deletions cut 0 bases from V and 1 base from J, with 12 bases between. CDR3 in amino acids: CASSYSIREGNTEAFF. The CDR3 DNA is TGTGCCAGCAGTTACTCGATCAGGGAAGGGAACACTGAAGCTTTCTTT.

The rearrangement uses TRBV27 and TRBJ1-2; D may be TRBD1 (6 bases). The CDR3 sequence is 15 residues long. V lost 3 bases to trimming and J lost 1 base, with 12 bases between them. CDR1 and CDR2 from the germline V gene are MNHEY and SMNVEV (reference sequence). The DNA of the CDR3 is TGTGCCAGCAGTTTGGAGGGACACGGTAACTATGGCTACACCTTC. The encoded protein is CASSLEGHGNYGYTF.

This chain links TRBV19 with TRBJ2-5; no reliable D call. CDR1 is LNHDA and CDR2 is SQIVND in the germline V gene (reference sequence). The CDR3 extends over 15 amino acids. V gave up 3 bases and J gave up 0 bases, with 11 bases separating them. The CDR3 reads CASSIILGDQETQYF. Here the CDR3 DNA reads TGTGCCAGTAGTATCATTCTTGGGGACCAAGAGACCCAGTACTTC. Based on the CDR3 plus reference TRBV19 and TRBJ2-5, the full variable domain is DGGITQSPKYLFRKEGQNVTLSCEQNLNHDAMYWYRQDPGQGLRLIYYSQIVNDFQKGDIAEGYSVSREKKESFPLTVTSAQKNPTAFYLCASSIILGDQETQYFGPGTRLLVL.